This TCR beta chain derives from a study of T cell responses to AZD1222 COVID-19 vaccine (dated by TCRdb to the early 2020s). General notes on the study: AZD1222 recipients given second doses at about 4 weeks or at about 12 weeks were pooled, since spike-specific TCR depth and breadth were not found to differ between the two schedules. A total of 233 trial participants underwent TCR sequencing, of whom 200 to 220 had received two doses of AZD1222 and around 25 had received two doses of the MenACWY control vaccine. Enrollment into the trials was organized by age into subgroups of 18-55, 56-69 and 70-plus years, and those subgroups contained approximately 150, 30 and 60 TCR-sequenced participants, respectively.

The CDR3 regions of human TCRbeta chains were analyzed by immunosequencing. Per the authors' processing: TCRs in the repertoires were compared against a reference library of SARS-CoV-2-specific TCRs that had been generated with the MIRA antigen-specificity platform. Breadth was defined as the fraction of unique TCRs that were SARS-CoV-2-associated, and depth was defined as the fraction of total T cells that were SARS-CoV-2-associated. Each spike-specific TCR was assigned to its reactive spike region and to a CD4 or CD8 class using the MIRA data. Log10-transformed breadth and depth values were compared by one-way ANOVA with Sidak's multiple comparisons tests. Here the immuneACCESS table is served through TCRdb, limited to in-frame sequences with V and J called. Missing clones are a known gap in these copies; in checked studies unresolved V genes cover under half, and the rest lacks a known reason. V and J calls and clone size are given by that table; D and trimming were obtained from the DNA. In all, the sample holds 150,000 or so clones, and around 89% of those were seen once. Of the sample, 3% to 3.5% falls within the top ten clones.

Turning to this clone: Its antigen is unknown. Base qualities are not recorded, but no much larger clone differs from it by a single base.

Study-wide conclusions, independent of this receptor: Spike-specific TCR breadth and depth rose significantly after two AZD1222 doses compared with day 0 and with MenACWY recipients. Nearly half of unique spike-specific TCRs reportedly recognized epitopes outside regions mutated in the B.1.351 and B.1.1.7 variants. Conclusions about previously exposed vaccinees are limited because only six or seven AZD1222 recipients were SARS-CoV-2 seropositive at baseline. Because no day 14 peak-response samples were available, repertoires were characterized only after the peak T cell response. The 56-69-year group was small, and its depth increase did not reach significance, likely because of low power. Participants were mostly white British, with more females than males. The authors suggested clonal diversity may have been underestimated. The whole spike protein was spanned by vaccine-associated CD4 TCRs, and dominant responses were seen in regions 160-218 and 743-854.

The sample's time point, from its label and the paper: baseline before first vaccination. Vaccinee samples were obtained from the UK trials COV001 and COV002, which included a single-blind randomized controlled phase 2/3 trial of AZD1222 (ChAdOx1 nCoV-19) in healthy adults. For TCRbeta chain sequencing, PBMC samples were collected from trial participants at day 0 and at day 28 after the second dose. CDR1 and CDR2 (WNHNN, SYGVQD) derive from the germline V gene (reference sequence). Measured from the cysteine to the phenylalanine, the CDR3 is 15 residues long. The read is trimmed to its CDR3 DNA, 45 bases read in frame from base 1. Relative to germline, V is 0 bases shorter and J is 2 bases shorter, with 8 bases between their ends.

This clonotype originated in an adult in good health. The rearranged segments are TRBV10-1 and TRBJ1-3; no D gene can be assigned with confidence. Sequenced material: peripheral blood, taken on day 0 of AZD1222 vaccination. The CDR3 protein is CASSESTGPGNTIYF. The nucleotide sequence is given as TGCGCCAGCAGTGAGTCGACGGGTCCTGGAAACACCATATATTTT.